This T cell receptor beta chain is drawn from a study of T cell clones after liver transplantation. The overall study: Apart from a few HCV-positive recipients, transplants were for non-autoimmune, non-viral reasons. Draws occurred before transplant, before withdrawal, and after complete or failed withdrawal. Points from the study as a whole: These preliminary findings come from unstandardized post-transplant sampling times.

The sample holds one count of this clone. Its antigen is unknown. Germline trimming cut 1 base from V and 4 bases from J; bases unmatched to any gene: 4. The germline CDR1 and CDR2 sequences are SGHTA and FQGNSA. The CDR3 is 15 amino acids. Sequenced by immunoSEQ multiplex PCR; TCRdb stores in-frame clones only, minus some. The sample carries 7,500 to 10,000 clones, 78% recorded once. This receptor was obtained from a human patient who received a liver transplant. The graft donor may have contributed some T cells. This chain uses TRBV7-2 with TRBJ2-3; 8 nucleotides agree with TRBD2. Sequences were derived from CD8+ T cells from blood, sampled at the 22-month timepoint. The CDR3 here is CASSLEAGGSDTQYF. The CDR3 DNA reads TGTGCCAGCAGCTTAGAGGCGGGGGGATCAGATACGCAGTATTTT.